The clone carrying this TCR beta chain occurred many times. Its antigen remains unidentified. This CDR3 comprises 13 residues. Germline-derived CDR1 and CDR2 are SGDLS and YYNGEE. Losses at the gene ends were 4 bases for V and 3 bases for J; bases not matched to a gene: 3. Nobody among the patients had been given any treatment before thyroid surgery. In the original analysis: A papillary thyroid cancer distant-metastasis classifier was built from CDR3 differences across clinicopathological groups. TCRdb reprocessed the PCR reads via MiXCR. TCRdb, not the authors, supplied the V and J calls. The table records around 34,000 clones, about 17% of them present only once. The sample is drawn from a study of metastatic and nonmetastatic thyroid tumors. Study-wide context: Malignant and benign thyroid patients had repertoires compared in peripheral blood and tumor or nodule tissue. Findings of the study overall: The reported finding was significantly higher TCR beta diversity in malignant thyroid tumors relative to benign nodules, in blood and tumor.

The origin of this receptor is a female donor with papillary thyroid cancer or a benign thyroid nodule (not recorded which). Some clones in this sample may be carry-over from other donors' samples. The rearrangement links TRBV9 to TRBJ1-1, with 7 bases identical to TRBD1. The material sequenced was blood. CDR3 protein: CASSSQGYTEAFF. The DNA of the CDR3 is TGTGCCAGCAGCTCACAGGGGTACACTGAAGCTTTCTTT.